Described below is a single T cell receptor (beta chain) sequence and its context. Its antigen is unknown. This sample is drawn from a study of OX40 agonist ivuxolimab in advanced cancers. Looking at the study overall: The dose-escalation cohort was approximately 84% male, with a mean age of around 60 years, ranging about 23 to 80. Prior anti-PD-1, anti-PD-L1 or anti-CTLA-4 therapy was allowed; around 43% had some. Study results and caveats: At 0.1 to 3.0 mg/kg and by week 6, clonal expansion occurred in CD4+ and CD8+ blood T cells.

Germline CDR1 SGDLS, CDR2 YYNGEE. The CDR3 has 15 residues. Trimming took 4 bases from V and 2 from J; bases not matched to a gene: 5. The assay was immunoSEQ multiplex PCR, and TCRdb's table has in-frame clones only and misses some. The table lists nearly 65,000 clones, approximately 90% of them singletons. The chain has TRBV9 and TRBJ2-1; 8 bases are shared with TRBD2. This specimen was CD4+ or CD8+ T cells sorted from blood, taken in a trial of the OX40 agonist ivuxolimab. The receptor was isolated from an adult with an advanced solid tumor such as melanoma, head and neck, liver or kidney cancer. The CDR3 loop reads CASSRGGFPYNEQFF. Here the CDR3 DNA reads TGTGCCAGCAGCCGCGGGGGGTTCCCCTACAATGAGCAGTTCTTC.